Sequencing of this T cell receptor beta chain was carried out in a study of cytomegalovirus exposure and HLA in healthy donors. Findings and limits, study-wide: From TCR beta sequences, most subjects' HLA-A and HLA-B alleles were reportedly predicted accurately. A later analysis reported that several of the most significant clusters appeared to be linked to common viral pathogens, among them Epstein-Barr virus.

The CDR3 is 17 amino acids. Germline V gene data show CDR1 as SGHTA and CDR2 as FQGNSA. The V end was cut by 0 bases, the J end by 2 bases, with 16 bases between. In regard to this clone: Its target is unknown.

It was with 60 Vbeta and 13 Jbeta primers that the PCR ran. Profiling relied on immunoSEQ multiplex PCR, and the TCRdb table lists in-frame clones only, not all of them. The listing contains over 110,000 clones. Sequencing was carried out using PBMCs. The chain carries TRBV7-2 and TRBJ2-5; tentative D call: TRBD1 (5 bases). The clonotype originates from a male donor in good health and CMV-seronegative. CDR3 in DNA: TGTGCCAGCAGCTTAGCACCAGGGCTGGTACTACAAGAGACCCAGTACTTC. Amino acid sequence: CASSLAPGLVLQETQYF.